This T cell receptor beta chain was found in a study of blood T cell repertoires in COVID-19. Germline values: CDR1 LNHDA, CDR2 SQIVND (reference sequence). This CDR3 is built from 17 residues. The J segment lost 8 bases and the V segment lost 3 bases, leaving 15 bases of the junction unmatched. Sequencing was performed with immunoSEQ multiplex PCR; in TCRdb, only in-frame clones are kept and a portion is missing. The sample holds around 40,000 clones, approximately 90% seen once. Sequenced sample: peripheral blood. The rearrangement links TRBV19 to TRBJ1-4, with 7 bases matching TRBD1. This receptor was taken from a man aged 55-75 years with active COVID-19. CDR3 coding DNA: TGTGCCAGTAGTATCGAAGGGGGCGCGGGACCTCGGGAAAAACTGTTTTTT. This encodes CASSIEGGAGPREKLFF.